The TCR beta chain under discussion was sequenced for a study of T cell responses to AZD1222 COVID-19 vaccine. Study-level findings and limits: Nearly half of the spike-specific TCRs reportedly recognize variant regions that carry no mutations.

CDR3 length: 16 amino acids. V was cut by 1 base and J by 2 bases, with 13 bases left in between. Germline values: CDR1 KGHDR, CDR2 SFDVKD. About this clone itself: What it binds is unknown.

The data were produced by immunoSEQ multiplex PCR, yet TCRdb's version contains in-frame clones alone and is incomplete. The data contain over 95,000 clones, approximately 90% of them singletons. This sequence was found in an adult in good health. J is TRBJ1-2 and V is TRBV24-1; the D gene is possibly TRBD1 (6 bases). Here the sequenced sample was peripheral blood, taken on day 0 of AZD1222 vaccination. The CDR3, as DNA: TGTGCCACCAGTGATTTTAGGGGGACATACAACTATGGCTACACCTTC. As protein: CATSDFRGTYNYGYTF.